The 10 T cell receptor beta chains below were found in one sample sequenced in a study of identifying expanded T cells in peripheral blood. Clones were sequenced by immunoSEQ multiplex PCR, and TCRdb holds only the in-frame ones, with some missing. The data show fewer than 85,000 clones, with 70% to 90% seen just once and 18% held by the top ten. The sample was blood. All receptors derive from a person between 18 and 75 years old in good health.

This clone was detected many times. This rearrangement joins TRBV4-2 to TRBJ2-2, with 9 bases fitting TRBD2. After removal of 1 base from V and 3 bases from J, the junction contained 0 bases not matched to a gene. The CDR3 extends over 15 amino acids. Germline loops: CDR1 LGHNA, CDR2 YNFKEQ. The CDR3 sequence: CASSQVAGDTGELFF. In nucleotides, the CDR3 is TGTGCCAGCAGCCAAGTAGCGGGAGACACCGGGGAGCTGTTTTTT.

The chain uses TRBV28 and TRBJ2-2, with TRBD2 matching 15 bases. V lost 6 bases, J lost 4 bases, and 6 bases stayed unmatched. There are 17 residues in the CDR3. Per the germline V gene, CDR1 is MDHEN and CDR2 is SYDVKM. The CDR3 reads CASSWTSGRVGTGELFF. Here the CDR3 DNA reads TGTGCCAGCAGCTGGACTAGCGGGAGGGTAGGCACCGGGGAGCTGTTTTTT. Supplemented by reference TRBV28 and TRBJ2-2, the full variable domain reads DVKVTQSSRYLVKRTGEKVFLECVQDMDHENMFWYRQDPGLGLRLIYFSYDVKMKEKGDIPEGYSVSREKKERFSLILESASTNQTSMYLCASSWTSGRVGTGELFFGEGSRLTVL.

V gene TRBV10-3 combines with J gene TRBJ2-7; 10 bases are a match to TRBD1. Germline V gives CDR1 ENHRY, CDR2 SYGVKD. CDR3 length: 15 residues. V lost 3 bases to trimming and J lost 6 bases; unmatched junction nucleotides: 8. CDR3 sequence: CAISDLRDRGVEQYF. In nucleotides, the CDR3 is TGTGCCATCAGTGATCTCCGGGACAGGGGAGTCGAGCAGTACTTC.

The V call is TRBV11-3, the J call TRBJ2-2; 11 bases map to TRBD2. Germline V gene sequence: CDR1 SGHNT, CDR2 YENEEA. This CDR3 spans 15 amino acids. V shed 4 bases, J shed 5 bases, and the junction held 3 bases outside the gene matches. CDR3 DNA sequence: TGTGCCAGCAGCTGGACTAGCGGGTCGACCGGGGAGCTGTTTTTT. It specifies CASSWTSGSTGELFF.

The CDR3 nucleotides are TGTGCCAGCAGCTTGGAGGGGTTCCCTTACGAGCAGTACTTC. This translates into CASSLEGFPYEQYF. The chain recombines TRBV5-5 with TRBJ2-7; possibly TRBD1 for D (5 bases). Germline V gene data show CDR1 as SGHKS and CDR2 as YYEKEE (reference sequence). V lost 0 bases to trimming and J lost 4 bases, with 11 bases between them. This CDR3 spans 14 amino acids.

CDR3 region: CASSLNAGGETQYF. In nucleotides, the CDR3 is TGCGCCAGCAGCTTGAACGCGGGAGGTGAGACCCAGTACTTC. The V call is TRBV5-1, the J call TRBJ2-5, with 8 bases fitting TRBD2. The germline gives CDR1 SGHRS, CDR2 YFSETQ. After removal of 1 base from V and 5 bases from J, the junction contained 4 bases not matched to a gene. CDR3 length: 14 residues.

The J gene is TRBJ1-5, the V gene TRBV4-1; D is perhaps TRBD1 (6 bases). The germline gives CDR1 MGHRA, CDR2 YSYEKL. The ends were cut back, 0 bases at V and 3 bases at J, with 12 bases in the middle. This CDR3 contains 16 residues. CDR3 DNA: TGCGCCAGCAGCCAAGAATGGACAGCTATCAATCAGCCCCAGCATTTT. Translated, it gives CASSQEWTAINQPQHF.

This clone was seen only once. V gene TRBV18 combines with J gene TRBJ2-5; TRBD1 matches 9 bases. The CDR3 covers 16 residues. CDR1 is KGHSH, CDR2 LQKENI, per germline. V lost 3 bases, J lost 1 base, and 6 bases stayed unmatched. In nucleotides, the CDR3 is TGTGCCAGCTCACCCAGGACAGGGGACCTCCAAGAGACCCAGTACTTC. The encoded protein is CASSPRTGDLQETQYF.

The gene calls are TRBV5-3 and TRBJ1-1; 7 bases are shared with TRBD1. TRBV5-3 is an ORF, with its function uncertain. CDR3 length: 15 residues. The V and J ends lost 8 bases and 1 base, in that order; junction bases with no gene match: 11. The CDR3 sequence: CASSASTGANTEAFF. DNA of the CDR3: TGTGCCAGCAGCGCTTCTACAGGGGCGAACACTGAAGCTTTCTTT.

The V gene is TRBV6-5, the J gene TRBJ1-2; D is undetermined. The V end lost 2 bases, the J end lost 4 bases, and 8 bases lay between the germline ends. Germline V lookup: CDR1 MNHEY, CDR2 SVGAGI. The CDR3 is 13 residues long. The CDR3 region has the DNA TGTGCCAGCAGTTACAGTGGAGGCTATGGCTACACCTTC. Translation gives CASSYSGGYGYTF.